One sample yielded the 27 T cell receptor beta chains listed below, sequenced in a study of T cells after yellow fever vaccination. TCRdb itself ran the 5' RACE reads through MiXCR, one entry per CDR3 protein. This table holds a few hundred thousand distinct CDR3 sequences, around 4.9% found once. The specimen comprised CD4+ T cells sorted from PBMCs, sampled on the day of the yellow fever booster vaccination. These receptors were collected from a man younger than 30 who received the YFV17D yellow fever vaccine.

This clonotype was picked up a small number of times. This chain joins TRBV4-1 and TRBJ2-1, with 11 nucleotides matching TRBD2. The CDR3 length is 16 residues. Germline V gene sequence: CDR1 MGHRA, CDR2 YSYEKL. The V segment lost 6 bases and the J segment 7 bases; nucleotides outside the gene matches: 11. This CDR3 reads CASRNPLAGGANEQFF. The CDR3 DNA follows: TGCGCCAGCAGGAACCCCTTAGCGGGGGGGGCGAATGAGCAGTTCTTC.

This clonotype appeared a few times. The rearrangement joins TRBV20-1 to TRBJ2-7, with a weak D call TRBD1 (5 bases). Trimming shortened V by 4 bases and J by 3 bases, and 10 bases separated the two germline ends. CDR1 is DFQATT, CDR2 SNEGSKA, per germline (reference sequence). The CDR3 contains 12 residues. The CDR3 region has the DNA TGCAGTGCTACCGACAGTGGCTACGAGCAGTACTTC. Protein product: CSATDSGYEQYF.

For the CDR3, the DNA is TGCGCCAGCAGCGGGTCAACTAGCGGGGTCAGGACCGGGGAGCTGTTTTTT. This translates into CASSGSTSGVRTGELFF. The chain recombines TRBV5-1 with TRBJ2-2, with 10 nucleotides matching TRBD2. Germline lookup yields CDR1 SGHRS and CDR2 YFSETQ. This CDR3 spans 17 amino acids. V gave up 4 bases and J gave up 5 bases; unmatched junction bases: 11.

This clonotype was counted many times. The chain recombines TRBV3-1 with TRBJ2-3, with TRBD2 matching 8 bases. Losses at the gene ends were 3 bases for V and 1 base for J; bases not matched to a gene: 3. Germline assignment: CDR1 LGHDT and CDR2 YNNKEL (reference sequence). This CDR3 is built from 15 residues. The CDR3 sequence is CASSHARGGTDTQYF. CDR3 in DNA: TGTGCCAGCAGCCACGCGCGGGGGGGCACAGATACGCAGTATTTT.

The chain uses TRBV2 and TRBJ2-5, with unresolved D. CDR3 size: 11 residues. Trimming removed 3 bases at V and 5 bases at J, with 4 bases between. Germline V gives CDR1 SNHLY, CDR2 FYNNEI. DNA of the CDR3: TGTGCCAGCAGTGATTTTGAGACCCAGTACTTC. Translating it yields CASSDFETQYF.

In this sample, this clonotype turned up a few times. The chain couples TRBV6-6 to TRBJ1-2, with D possibly matching TRBD1 (6 bases). Trimming cost V 8 bases and J 4 bases, with 20 bases left between them. The CDR3 length is 15 residues. Germline V CDR1 and CDR2: MNHNY, SVGAGI (reference sequence). The CDR3 protein is CASRGGEQGVYGYTF. CDR3 bases: TGTGCCAGCCGGGGAGGGGAACAGGGAGTCTATGGCTACACCTTC.

This clonotype was seen more than once but under ten times. V usage is TRBV20-1 and J usage is TRBJ1-4; TRBD1 matches at 7 bases. This CDR3 has 12 amino acids. Trimming took 7 bases from V and 7 from J; bases not matched to a gene: 6. Per the germline V gene, CDR1 is DFQATT and CDR2 is SNEGSKA (reference sequence). The CDR3: CSVAYRGEKLFF. CDR3 sequence (DNA): TGCAGTGTCGCCTACAGGGGTGAAAAACTGTTTTTT.

This clonotype has just a few counts. The V gene is TRBV11-2, the J gene TRBJ1-2; D is unresolved. Trimming took 0 bases from V and 4 from J, leaving 12 bases between them. CDR3 length equals 15 residues. Germline CDR1 SGHAT, CDR2 FQNNGV. The CDR3 reads CASSLDIGGSYGYTF. DNA of the CDR3: TGTGCCAGCAGCTTAGATATCGGAGGGAGCTATGGCTACACCTTC. Based on the CDR3 plus reference TRBV11-2 and TRBJ1-2, the full variable domain is EAGVAQSPRYKIIEKRQSVAFWCNPISGHATLYWYQQILGQGPKLLIQFQNNGVVDDSQLPKDRFSAERLKGVDSTLKIQPAKLEDSAVYLCASSLDIGGSYGYTFGSGTRLTVV.

This clonotype has a count of ten or more. The rearrangement uses TRBV5-1 and TRBJ1-2; TRBD1 matches 12 bases. The CDR3 is 16 residues long. The junction had 11 bases not matched to a gene; V was cut back by 3 bases and J by 8 bases. Germline V gene sequence: CDR1 SGHRS, CDR2 YFSETQ. CDR3 in DNA: TGCGCCAGCAGCTCGGGACAGGGGGCGCCTTTGGGCGGCTACACCTTC. Its translation is CASSSGQGAPLGGYTF.

The genes are TRBV6-6 and TRBJ2-2; no clear D gene. Germline V gives CDR1 MNHNY, CDR2 SVGAGI (reference sequence). The CDR3 totals 17 residues. V lost 0 bases to trimming and J lost 0 bases, with 11 bases between them. The CDR3 reads CASSYSTQSTNTGELFF. CDR3 DNA sequence: TGTGCCAGCAGTTACTCGACGCAATCCACGAACACCGGGGAGCTGTTTTTT.

This clonotype showed up many times. The gene calls are TRBV4-3 and TRBJ2-2; perhaps D is TRBD1 or TRBD2 (5 bases each). Germline V lookup: CDR1 LGHNA, CDR2 YSLEER. There are 14 residues in the CDR3. The germline V and J ends were trimmed by 3 bases and 4 bases, with 9 bases remaining between them. CDR3 in DNA: TGCGCCAGCAGCCAGGGACCGGCCACCGGGGAGCTGTTTTTT. Its protein is CASSQGPATGELFF.

The chain is built from TRBV11-2 and TRBJ1-2; D not resolved. V was shortened by 0 bases and J by 0 bases, with 8 bases between the two germline ends. This CDR3 is built from 15 residues. Germline V gene data show CDR1 as SGHAT and CDR2 as FQNNGV. The CDR3 protein is CASSLERTSNYGYTF. The CDR3 DNA sequence: TGTGCCAGCAGCTTAGAGCGGACCTCTAACTATGGCTACACCTTC.

The rearrangement joins TRBV7-2 to TRBJ1-2; 11 positions match TRBD1. V lost 0 bases and J lost 5; bases outside the gene matches: 2. The germline CDR1 and CDR2 sequences are SGHTA and FQGNSA. The CDR3 runs 15 residues. The CDR3 DNA follows: TGTGCCAGCAGCTTAGCTGGGACAGGGGGATATGGCTACACCTTC. Translating gives CASSLAGTGGYGYTF.

The gene calls are TRBV19 and TRBJ1-2, with D unresolved. Between the trimmed V and J ends, which lost 3 bases and 6 bases, there was a span of 11 bases. CDR1 is LNHDA and CDR2 is SQIVND in the germline V gene (reference sequence). The CDR3 totals 13 residues. The CDR3, as DNA: TGTGCCAGTAGTATTCCGTATTCAGATGGCTACACCTTC. Amino acids: CASSIPYSDGYTF.

At least ten counts were recorded for this clonotype. The chain is built from TRBV7-8 and TRBJ2-7, with 7 bases aligning to TRBD2. V was pared by 1 base and J by 7 bases, with 7 bases of the junction left unmatched. The CDR3 contains 14 residues. In germline, CDR1 is SGHVS, CDR2 FQNEAQ. CDR3 region: CASSLVRIGGEQYV. The CDR3 DNA reads as TGTGCCAGCAGCTTAGTTCGGATCGGGGGGGAGCAGTACGTC.

This clonotype was seen many times. The rearrangement joins TRBV7-9 to TRBJ1-3; tentatively, D is TRBD1 (5 bases). CDR1 SEHNR and CDR2 FQNEAQ come from the germline V gene (reference sequence). Trimming shortened V by 5 bases and J by 0 bases, and 8 bases separated the two germline ends. This CDR3 is 14 amino acids long. As DNA, the CDR3 is TGTGCCAGCAGCCCAGGGAGCTCTGGAAACACCATATATTTT. Translation gives CASSPGSSGNTIYF. The complete variable domain, with remaining parts taken from reference TRBV7-9 and TRBJ1-3, reads DTGVSQNPRHKITKRGQNVTFRCDPISEHNRLYWYRQTLGQGPEFLTYFQNEAQLEKSRLLSDRFSAERPKGSFSTLEIQRTEQGDSAMYLCASSPGSSGNTIYFGEGSWLTVV.

This clonotype has only a few counts. The chain is built from TRBV14 and TRBJ2-5; 8 nucleotides match TRBD1. This CDR3 comprises 14 residues. Germline CDR1 SGHDN, CDR2 FVKESK. V shed 3 bases and J 5 bases; nucleotides not matched to a gene: 5. The CDR3 nucleotides read TGTGCCAGCAGCCAGCGCAGGGGGCACGAGACCCAGTACTTC. This translates into CASSQRRGHETQYF.

This clonotype was counted many times. The rearrangement joins TRBV7-9 to TRBJ1-3, with no clear D. This CDR3 has 12 residues. The V gene's germline CDR1 is SEHNR and CDR2 FQNEAQ (reference sequence). Trimming removed 2 bases from V and 4 bases from J, with 3 bases in between. The CDR3 sequence is CASSLHGNTIYF. DNA for the CDR3: TGTGCCAGCAGCTTACACGGAAACACCATATATTTT. Looking up the rest from reference TRBV7-9 and TRBJ1-3 gives the full variable domain: DTGVSQNPRHKITKRGQNVTFRCDPISEHNRLYWYRQTLGQGPEFLTYFQNEAQLEKSRLLSDRFSAERPKGSFSTLEIQRTEQGDSAMYLCASSLHGNTIYFGEGSWLTVV.

This clonotype occurred a few times. A junction end diverges from the germline sequence, so it may reflect a read error. The V gene is TRBV7-8, the J gene TRBJ2-7; 9 nucleotides align to TRBD2. The CDR3 runs to 13 residues. In germline, CDR1 is SGHVS, CDR2 FQNEAQ. CDR3 coding DNA: TGTGCCAGCAGCCTAGCGGGGACTTACGAGCAGTACTTC. Translated, it gives CASSLAGTYEQYF.

This clonotype was counted ten times or more. The chain recombines TRBV30 with TRBJ2-1, with D perhaps matching TRBD1 (5 bases). The CDR3 length is 12 residues. V lost 2 bases, J lost 8 bases, and 10 bases lay in between. Germline V gives CDR1 GTSNPN, CDR2 SVGIG (reference sequence). The CDR3 sequence: CAWSRQIDEQFF. CDR3 bases: TGTGCCTGGAGTCGACAGATCGATGAGCAGTTCTTC. Drawing the rest from reference TRBV30 and TRBJ2-1, the complete variable domain is SQTIHQWPATLVQPVGSPLSLECTVEGTSNPNLYWYRQAAGRGLQLLFYSVGIGQISSEVPQNLSASRPQDRQFILSSKKLLLSDSGFYLCAWSRQIDEQFFGPGTRLTVL.

This clonotype occurred a few times. CDR3 in amino acids: CASSLGGPDSPLHF. The DNA of the CDR3 is TGTGCCAGCAGTTTAGGGGGGCCCGATTCACCCCTCCACTTT. This rearrangement joins TRBV12-3 or TRBV12-4 to TRBJ1-6, with a tentative D call TRBD1 (6 bases). The CDR3 has 14 amino acids. V lost 1 base to trimming and J lost 8 bases, with 9 bases between them.

This chain joins TRBV7-2 and TRBJ2-6; D is perhaps TRBD2 (5 bases). The germline V gene has CDR1 SGHTA and CDR2 FQGNSA. Between the trimmed V and J ends, which lost 0 bases and 1 base, there was a span of 10 bases. The CDR3 runs to 17 residues. This CDR3 is CASSLAPGLSGANVLTF. CDR3 DNA sequence: TGTGCCAGCAGCTTAGCACCGGGATTATCTGGGGCCAACGTCCTGACTTTC. The whole variable domain, remainder taken from reference TRBV7-2 and TRBJ2-6, is GAGVSQSPSNKVTEKGKDVELRCDPISGHTALYWYRQSLGQGLEFLIYFQGNSAPDKSGLPSDRFSAERTGGSVSTLTIQRTQQEDSAVYLCASSLAPGLSGANVLTFGAGSRLTVL.

This clonotype was picked up many times. V gene TRBV10-3 combines with J gene TRBJ1-1; possibly TRBD1 for D (5 bases). Germline lookup yields CDR1 ENHRY and CDR2 SYGVKD. The CDR3 spans 13 residues. Trimming took 7 bases from V and 4 from J, leaving 13 bases between them. The CDR3 region is CAINFQGGTEAFF. Written as DNA, the CDR3 is TGTGCCATCAATTTTCAGGGCGGCACTGAAGCTTTCTTT.

This clonotype was seen only a few times. The V call is TRBV5-1, the J call TRBJ2-3; D might be TRBD2 (5 bases). V lost 0 bases, J lost 2 bases, and 10 bases lay in between. Germline CDR1 and CDR2: SGHRS and YFSETQ. The CDR3 runs to 15 residues. The CDR3 DNA is TGCGCCAGCAGCTTGGATCCAGCGGTCACAGATACGCAGTATTTT. Translating it yields CASSLDPAVTDTQYF.

This clonotype has at least ten counts. V is TRBV12-3 or TRBV12-4 and J is TRBJ2-5; D may be TRBD2 (5 bases). V lost 3 bases, J lost 5 bases, and 13 bases lay in between. The CDR3 consists of 14 residues. This CDR3 reads CASSFGVRLETQYF. CDR3 bases: TGTGCCAGCAGTTTCGGGGTTAGGCTGGAGACCCAGTACTTC.

This clonotype was detected only a few times. CDR3 nucleotides: TGCAGTGCTAGAGCGACGACAGGCCGTGGTGAAAAACTGTTTTTT. It specifies CSARATTGRGEKLFF. The chain joins TRBV20-1 to TRBJ1-4; TRBD1 might be the D (6 bases). From germline, CDR1 is DFQATT and CDR2 SNEGSKA (reference sequence). The CDR3 contains 15 residues. V was shortened by 1 base and J by 7 bases, with 16 bases between the two germline ends.

This clonotype was observed a handful of times. V and J are TRBV7-3 and TRBJ1-1, with 11 nucleotides matching TRBD1. Germline V gives CDR1 SGHTA, CDR2 FQGTGA. The CDR3 is 16 residues long. Unmatched junction bases numbered 9, after V lost 5 bases and J lost 4 bases. The CDR3 coding sequence is TGTGCCAGCAGCCCCGGGCTGGGGACAGGGGGCACTGAAGCTTTCTTT. Protein: CASSPGLGTGGTEAFF.